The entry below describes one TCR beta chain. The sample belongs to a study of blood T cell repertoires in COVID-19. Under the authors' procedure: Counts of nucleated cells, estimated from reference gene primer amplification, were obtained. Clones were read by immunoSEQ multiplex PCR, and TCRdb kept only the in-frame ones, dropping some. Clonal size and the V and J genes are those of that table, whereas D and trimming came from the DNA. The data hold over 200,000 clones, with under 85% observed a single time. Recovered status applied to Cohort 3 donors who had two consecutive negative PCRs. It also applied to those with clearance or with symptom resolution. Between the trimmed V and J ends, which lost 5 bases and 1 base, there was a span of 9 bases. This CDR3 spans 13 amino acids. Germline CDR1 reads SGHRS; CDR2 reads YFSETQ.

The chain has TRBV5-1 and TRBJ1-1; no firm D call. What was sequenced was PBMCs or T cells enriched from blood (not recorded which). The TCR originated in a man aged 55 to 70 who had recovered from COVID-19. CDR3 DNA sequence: TGCGCCAGCAGACAGAGTCCGAACACTGAAGCTTTCTTT. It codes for CASRQSPNTEAFF.